These 32 T cell receptor beta chains were sequenced from one sample in a study of blood T cells in healthy people across ages (dated by TCRdb to 2015 to 2017). The library relied on 5' RACE. For sequencing, an Illumina HiSeq 2500 was employed. The second PCR ran for roughly 7 to 11 cycles and used a J-beta primer mix along with a sample-barcoded 5' primer. TCRdb applied fastp at Q25 and MiXCR to the public reads, then kept only in-frame beta chains. Rows merge per CDR3 protein into single entries with the most common DNA and genes. The sample data list roughly 1,800,000 distinct CDR3 sequences, and about 50% of these were observed just once. The ten largest account for approximately 2% of the sample. The specimen sequenced was blood. Receptors originate from a woman aged 40 to 50 in good health.

The rearrangement links TRBV5-1 to TRBJ2-1; 12 bases align to TRBD2. Looked up from germline, CDR1 is SGHRS and CDR2 is YFSETQ. V gave up 1 base and J gave up 8 bases; unmatched junction bases: 4. CDR3 size: 15 residues. In DNA form, the CDR3 reads TGCGCCAGCAGCTTGTGGGCTAGCGGGGGGGATGAGCAGTTCTTC. It encodes CASSLWASGGDEQFF.

V usage is TRBV4-1 and J usage is TRBJ2-1; TRBD1 is a possible D gene (7 bases). Germline CDR1 reads MGHRA; CDR2 reads YSYEKL. CDR3 length: 21 amino acids. V lost 1 base to trimming and J lost 0 bases, with 25 bases between them. The CDR3 DNA is TGCGCCAGCAGCCAAGGGACAGGACATGAGCTCGCGGGGCGCTCCTACAATGAGCAGTTCTTC. Residues: CASSQGTGHELAGRSYNEQFF.

The V and J genes are TRBV28 and TRBJ2-1; no definite D call. V was shortened by 9 bases and J by 9 bases, with 12 bases between the two germline ends. CDR1 and CDR2 from the germline V gene are MDHEN and SYDVKM. There are 11 residues in the CDR3. The CDR3, as DNA: TGTGCCAGTAAAACCGTATTTGAGCAGTTCTTC. Its translation: CASKTVFEQFF.

This clonotype has a handful of counts. V and J are TRBV4-1 and TRBJ2-7; maybe TRBD2 (6 bases). V was shortened by 4 bases and J by 7 bases, with 14 bases between the two germline ends. The CDR3 consists of 13 residues. CDR1 is MGHRA, CDR2 YSYEKL, per germline. The CDR3 sequence is CASSPTVDYEQYF. The CDR3 bases are TGCGCCAGCAGCCCGACAGTGGACTATGAGCAGTACTTC.

This clonotype was observed a handful of times. The J gene is TRBJ2-1, the V gene TRBV6-2 or TRBV6-3, with 9 bases identical to TRBD1. The CDR3 loop spans 15 amino acids. The germline CDR1 and CDR2 sequences are MNHEY and SVGEGT. V lost 7 bases and J lost 6; bases outside the gene matches: 10. Written as DNA, the CDR3 is TGTGCCAGCACCTGGGGCCCGACAGGGGGCAATGAGCAGTTCTTC. Translated, it gives CASTWGPTGGNEQFF.

The rearrangement uses TRBV4-2 and TRBJ1-5; D gene unclear. CDR1 is LGHNA and CDR2 is YNFKEQ in the germline V gene. The length of the CDR3 is 15 residues. V was trimmed by 0 bases and J by 4 bases, leaving 10 bases between them. This chain's CDR3 is CASSQDFGRNQPQHF. The CDR3 DNA is TGTGCCAGCAGCCAAGATTTCGGGAGAAATCAGCCCCAGCATTTT.

The chain carries TRBV11-2 and TRBJ1-4; a possible D gene is TRBD1 (5 bases). The CDR3 runs to 14 residues. Germline V gives CDR1 SGHAT, CDR2 FQNNGV. The V end lost 6 bases, the J end lost 4 bases, and 12 bases lay between the germline ends. CDR3 DNA: TGTGCCAGCAGATCAGGGCCCAATAATGAAAAACTGTTTTTT. Translation: CASRSGPNNEKLFF.

The V and J genes are TRBV7-2 and TRBJ2-5; 14 nucleotides align to TRBD2. CDR1 and CDR2 from the germline V gene are SGHTA and FQGNSA. The CDR3 covers 15 residues. Trimming took 5 bases from V and 7 from J; bases not matched to a gene: 6. The CDR3 DNA follows: TGTGCCAGCAGCCGTAGACTAGCGGGGGGGTGGACCCAGTACTTC. Translated, it gives CASSRRLAGGWTQYF.

This clonotype showed up just a few times. This sequence joins TRBV28 and TRBJ2-1; the match to TRBD2 covers 9 bases. The CDR3 runs 19 residues. Trimming cost V 5 bases and J 6 bases; bases outside gene matches: 20. Germline CDR1 MDHEN, CDR2 SYDVKM. The CDR3 reads CASSQMAWTSAEQPNEQFF. The CDR3 nucleotides are TGTGCCAGCAGTCAAATGGCTTGGACTAGCGCAGAGCAACCCAATGAGCAGTTCTTC.

V gene TRBV4-2 combines with J gene TRBJ2-6, with D tentatively TRBD2 (5 bases). From germline, CDR1 is LGHNA and CDR2 YNFKEQ. V lost 0 bases to trimming and J lost 9 bases, with 12 bases between them. CDR3 length: 15 amino acids. In nucleotides, the CDR3 is TGTGCCAGCAGCCAAGATTGGGGAGCCAACAACGTCCTGACTTTC. Its protein product is CASSQDWGANNVLTF.

Only one count was recorded for this clonotype. This chain joins TRBV6-2 or TRBV6-3 and TRBJ2-6; D remains unclear. Germline lookup yields CDR1 MNHEY and CDR2 SVGEGT. Between the trimmed V and J ends, which lost 8 bases and 3 bases, there was a span of 11 bases. The CDR3 sequence is 14 residues long. CDR3 nucleotides: TGTGCCAGCTTTTCCTCGGGTGGGGCCAACGTCCTGACTTTC. Amino acid sequence: CASFSSGGANVLTF.

This clonotype was seen a single time. The V gene is TRBV6-2 or TRBV6-3, the J gene TRBJ2-1, with TRBD2 identical over 8 bases. CDR3 length: 17 amino acids. J lost 0 bases, V lost 5 bases, and 9 bases had no gene match. Germline CDR1 MNHEY, CDR2 SVGEGT. The CDR3 nucleotides are TGTGCCAGCAGTACCACTAGCGGAAGTAGCTCCTACAATGAGCAGTTCTTC. Its protein is CASSTTSGSSSYNEQFF.

Of note for this clonotype: This could be a read error, since a much larger clone is one nucleotide away. V and J are TRBV20-1 and TRBJ2-5, with 8 nucleotides matching TRBD2. The germline V gene has CDR1 DFQATT and CDR2 SNEGSKA (reference sequence). The CDR3 length is 14 residues. The CDR3 sequence is CNARALAGQETQYF. In DNA, the CDR3 is TGCAATGCTAGAGCGTTAGCGGGACAAGAGACCCAGTACTTC.

This clonotype was counted once. The gene calls are TRBV7-2 and TRBJ1-2, with D maybe TRBD1 (6 bases). Germline V lookup: CDR1 SGHTA, CDR2 FQGNSA. Trimming took 4 bases from V and 0 from J, leaving 12 bases between them. The CDR3 spans 15 residues. In nucleotides, the CDR3 is TGTGCCAGCAGCTCTTACAGGGCCCCTAACTATGGCTACACCTTC. It codes for CASSSYRAPNYGYTF.

This clonotype was counted once. The chain has TRBV11-2 and TRBJ1-2, with a weak D call TRBD1 (5 bases). The CDR3 length is 14 residues. Deletions cut 1 base from V and 4 bases from J, with 10 bases between. Germline lookup yields CDR1 SGHAT and CDR2 FQNNGV. The CDR3 region has the DNA TGTGCCAGCAGCTTAGTCATGGGGGGCTATGGCTACACCTTC. It translates to CASSLVMGGYGYTF.

CDR3 sequence reads: CARSQGLAKNIQYF. The CDR3 DNA follows: TGTGCCAGAAGCCAAGGGTTAGCCAAAAACATTCAGTACTTC. J is TRBJ2-4 and V is TRBV5-3; D gene unclear. TRBV5-3 is known as an ORF, though its function is uncertain. Trimming removed 4 bases from V and 0 bases from J, with 8 bases in between. The CDR3 contains 14 residues.

The rearrangement links TRBV27 to TRBJ2-3, with a possible D match to TRBD2 (5 bases). CDR3 size: 15 residues. CDR1 and CDR2 (germline): MNHEY, SMNVEV (reference sequence). Trimming removed 5 bases at V and 0 bases at J, with 12 bases between. CDR3 amino acids: CASSTYSESTDTQYF. Written as DNA, the CDR3 is TGTGCCAGCAGTACCTATAGCGAGAGCACAGATACGCAGTATTTT.

The chain recombines TRBV15 with TRBJ2-4, with 8 bases matching TRBD2. The end of the DNA aligns better with TRBJ2-5, so the J call may be wrong. The CDR3 totals 15 residues. Germline values: CDR1 LNHNV, CDR2 YYDKDF (reference sequence). This chain's CDR3 is CATSRGISGEETQYF. The CDR3 nucleotides read TGTGCCACCAGCAGAGGAATTAGCGGGGAAGAGACCCAGTACTTC.

With respect to this clonotype: A much larger clone sits a single nucleotide away, making a read error possible. J is TRBJ2-7 and V is TRBV12-3 or TRBV12-4; TRBD1 matches at 7 bases. V shed 6 bases and J 2 bases; nucleotides not matched to a gene: 4. The CDR3 has 13 amino acids. In DNA, the CDR3 is TGTGCCAGCAGCCAGGGGGTCCCCTACGAGCAGTACTTC. Translating it yields CASSQGVPYEQYF.

Concerning this clonotype: One end of the junction does not line up with germline, which may come from a read error. The CDR3: CDSSVGGQAVTTGELFF. The CDR3 DNA reads as TGTGACAGCAGCGTAGGCGGGCAGGCTGTGACCACCGGGGAGCTGTTTTTT. The chain combines TRBV9 with TRBJ2-2, with D tentatively TRBD2 (5 bases). The CDR3 runs to 17 residues. Germline CDR1 and CDR2: SGDLS and YYNGEE.

The rearrangement uses TRBV4-2 and TRBJ2-1; no clear D gene. The end of the DNA aligns better with TRBJ2-7, so the J call may be wrong. Germline CDR1 is LGHNA and CDR2 is YNFKEQ. CDR3 length: 14 amino acids. The CDR3 DNA follows: TGTGCCAGCAGCCAAGATTTGTCCATCAATGAGCAGTACTTC. Amino acid sequence: CASSQDLSINEQYF.

The V and J genes are TRBV12-3 or TRBV12-4 and TRBJ2-1, with TRBD2 as a possible D gene (6 bases). The CDR3 is 15 amino acids. The V gene lost 6 bases and the J gene lost 4 bases, with 16 bases spanning the gap. CDR3: CASRPTGTRYNEQFF. CDR3 sequence (DNA): TGTGCCAGCAGACCTACCGGGACTCGATACAATGAGCAGTTCTTC.

The chain joins TRBV27 to TRBJ1-5; D gene uncertain. Germline V gene lookup returns CDR1 MNHEY and CDR2 SMNVEV (reference sequence). This CDR3 contains 18 residues. Trimming stripped 5 bases from V and 5 bases from J, with 25 bases between. The CDR3: CASSTPRGDGLGYQPQHF. The CDR3, as DNA: TGTGCCAGCAGTACTCCCCGGGGTGACGGGTTGGGGTATCAGCCCCAGCATTTT.

This clonotype was observed a few times. This rearrangement joins TRBV7-2 to TRBJ2-1; 9 bases align to TRBD2. The CDR3 sequence is 15 residues long. J gave up 4 bases and V 0 bases, and 1 base lay outside the gene matches. Germline CDR1 is SGHTA and CDR2 is FQGNSA. The CDR3 DNA is TGTGCCAGCAGCTTAGCGACTAGCGGTTACAATGAGCAGTTCTTC. Amino acid sequence: CASSLATSGYNEQFF.

Written as DNA, the CDR3 is TGTGCCAGCAGCCAGAGTGGGTACATTCAGTACTTC. It yields the protein CASSQSGYIQYF. The chain couples TRBV3-1 to TRBJ2-4, with D uncertain. Between the trimmed V and J ends, which lost 3 bases and 8 bases, there was a span of 8 bases. Germline CDR1 is LGHDT and CDR2 is YNNKEL (reference sequence). The CDR3 runs to 12 residues.

The chain has TRBV6-2 or TRBV6-3 and TRBJ2-3, with D possibly being TRBD1 (5 bases). Looked up from germline, CDR1 is MNHEY and CDR2 is SVGEGT. V was clipped by 5 bases and J by 7 bases, with 10 bases between them. The CDR3 sequence is 12 residues long. In DNA form, the CDR3 reads TGTGCCAGCAGTGAAGGGGCGCATACGCAGTATTTT. Translation: CASSEGAHTQYF.

V gene TRBV29-1 combines with J gene TRBJ1-1; D ambiguous. Germline CDR1 SQVTM, CDR2 ANQGSEA. This CDR3 contains 14 residues. The ends were cut back, 2 bases at V and 5 bases at J, with 15 bases in the middle. In DNA form, the CDR3 reads TGCAGCGTTGAAAGTCGGGGAAGGCGAACTGAAGCTTTCTTT. Its translation is CSVESRGRRTEAFF.

This clonotype was counted a few times. The chain links TRBV20-1 to TRBJ2-1, with a tentative D call TRBD2 (6 bases). The V end lost 5 bases, the J end lost 5 bases, and 16 bases lay between the germline ends. This CDR3 comprises 14 residues. The germline CDR1 and CDR2 sequences are DFQATT and SNEGSKA (reference sequence). Here the CDR3 reads CSAGDGGLNNEQFF. For the CDR3, the DNA is TGCAGTGCTGGGGATGGGGGACTGAACAATGAGCAGTTCTTC.

Here the CDR3 reads CASSPKGLANEQFF. CDR3 in DNA: TGTGCCAGCTCACCCAAAGGACTAGCCAATGAGCAGTTCTTC. The rearrangement uses TRBV18 and TRBJ2-1; TRBD2 aligns across 8 bases. The J segment lost 6 bases and the V segment lost 3 bases, leaving 4 bases of the junction unmatched. This CDR3 spans 14 amino acids. Germline V lookup: CDR1 KGHSH, CDR2 LQKENI.

The chain uses TRBV27 and TRBJ1-5; 7 nucleotides agree with TRBD1. Trimming cost V 6 bases and J 3 bases; bases outside gene matches: 8. The CDR3 runs 15 residues. Per germline, CDR1 MNHEY and CDR2 SMNVEV (reference sequence). DNA of the CDR3: TGTGCCAGCAGCCACTCGACAGGGCACAATCAGCCCCAGCATTTT. Translating it yields CASSHSTGHNQPQHF.

The chain is built from TRBV7-2 and TRBJ2-3, with 14 bases that match TRBD2. Germline loops: CDR1 SGHTA, CDR2 FQGNSA. V lost 4 bases, J lost 3 bases, and 15 bases stayed unmatched. The CDR3 spans 20 residues. For the CDR3, the DNA is TGTGCCAGCAGCTCAACCGGGACTAGCGGGAGCCCCCGGCTAACAGATACGCAGTATTTT. Amino acid sequence: CASSSTGTSGSPRLTDTQYF. The entire variable domain, with the rest obtained from reference TRBV7-2 and TRBJ2-3, is as follows: GAGVSQSPSNKVTEKGKDVELRCDPISGHTALYWYRQSLGQGLEFLIYFQGNSAPDKSGLPSDRFSAERTGGSVSTLTIQRTQQEDSAVYLCASSSTGTSGSPRLTDTQYFGPGTRLTVL.

This clonotype was counted once. The chain couples TRBV20-1 to TRBJ2-7, with TRBD1 matching 8 bases. The length of the CDR3 is 12 residues. The germline gives CDR1 DFQATT, CDR2 SNEGSKA (reference sequence). CDR3 DNA: TGCAAGGACAGGGAGACGGCTGGCGAGCAGTACTTC. Its translation: CKDRETAGEQYF.